The T cell receptor (beta chain) described here comes from a study of PD-1 blockade in classical Hodgkin lymphoma. On the study more broadly: Nivolumab was administered to patients intravenously at 3 mg/kg every 2 weeks. Findings and caveats of the study: Compared with healthy donors, newly diagnosed patients reportedly showed lower baseline TCR diversity. Before treatment, complete responders showed about the same diversity as newly diagnosed patients.

The data were produced by immunoSEQ multiplex PCR, yet TCRdb's version contains in-frame clones alone and is incomplete. The table includes a few thousand clones, 82% detected once. The CDR3 spans 13 residues. Per the germline V gene, CDR1 is SQVTM and CDR2 is ANQGSEA. Trimming cost V 2 bases and J 3 bases; bases outside gene matches: 3. Each patient relapsed following autologous stem cell transplantation, and prior brentuximab vedotin exposure differed. Negative selection with magnets was how CD8+ T cells were isolated from the thawed PBMCs. Classifying best responses yielded complete response, partial response or progressive disease. As to this clone: Its antigen is currently unknown.

The chain is built from TRBV29-1 and TRBJ1-2; 7 bases are shared with TRBD1. This clonotype originated in a human donor with classical Hodgkin lymphoma. The input for sequencing was CD8+ T cells from blood, taken at baseline. For the CDR3, the DNA is TGCAGCGTTGAACACAGGGGAGACTATGGCTACACCTTC. Translating it yields CSVEHRGDYGYTF.